Shown below are 23 T cell receptor beta chains from a single sample sequenced in a study of early T cells in non-severe SARS-CoV-2 infection. TCRdb independently ran MiXCR on the 5' RACE reads; one entry per CDR3 protein. This table holds some 50,000 distinct CDR3 sequences, less than 11% found once. The source material was whole blood. Receptors originate from an adult who was a healthcare worker with PCR-confirmed SARS-CoV-2 infection or an uninfected control (not recorded which).

This clonotype was detected only a few times. This rearrangement joins TRBV19 to TRBJ2-1; D unresolved. V lost 4 bases to trimming and J lost 6 bases, with 13 bases between them. The CDR3 is 14 residues long. Germline V gene data show CDR1 as LNHDA and CDR2 as SQIVND (reference sequence). CDR3 in DNA: TGTGCCAGTAGTACGACCCCAGGTCTCAATGAGCAGTTCTTC. Its translation is CASSTTPGLNEQFF.

V usage is TRBV29-1 and J usage is TRBJ2-1; D is perhaps TRBD2 (6 bases). Trimming removed 7 bases from V and 15 bases from J, with 16 bases in between. The CDR3 is 10 amino acids. In germline, CDR1 is SQVTM, CDR2 ANQGSEA. This chain's CDR3 is CSAGSGELFF. The CDR3 bases are TGCAGCGCTGGCTCGGGGGAACTGTTCTTC.

The chain couples TRBV11-3 to TRBJ2-5; 8 nucleotides agree with TRBD2. This CDR3 is built from 14 residues. Germline CDR1 is SGHNT and CDR2 is YENEEA. After removal of 5 bases from V and 4 bases from J, the junction contained 6 bases not matched to a gene. CDR3 DNA: TGTGCCAGCAGCCTGGGCGGGGGGTTAGAGACCCAGTACTTC. Translation gives CASSLGGGLETQYF.

This clonotype was recorded at least ten times. The chain's CDR3 is CASSQTETHYGYTF. The DNA for the CDR3 is TGTGCCAGCAGCCAAACAGAGACTCACTATGGCTACACCTTC. The chain is built from TRBV4-2 and TRBJ1-2; D ambiguous. The germline V gene encodes CDR1 LGHNA and CDR2 YNFKEQ. The CDR3 has 14 amino acids. The V end was cut by 2 bases, the J end by 3 bases, with 10 bases between.

The V and J genes are TRBV19 and TRBJ1-6; D gene ambiguous. Trimming stripped 7 bases from V and 7 bases from J, with 11 bases between. Germline CDR1 is LNHDA and CDR2 is SQIVND (reference sequence). This CDR3 is built from 13 residues. The CDR3 sequence: CASKSRQNSPLHF. The CDR3 DNA reads TGTGCCAGTAAAAGTCGGCAGAATTCACCCCTCCACTTT.

The chain combines TRBV20-1 with TRBJ1-1; 8 positions agree with TRBD1. V was pared by 2 bases and J by 0 bases, with 5 bases of the junction left unmatched. Germline-derived CDR1 and CDR2 are DFQATT and SNEGSKA (reference sequence). The CDR3 contains 15 residues. The CDR3 reads CSARPGQGLNTEAFF. Here the CDR3 DNA reads TGCAGTGCTAGACCCGGACAGGGCCTGAACACTGAAGCTTTCTTT.

This clonotype was recorded many times. V is TRBV4-3 and J is TRBJ2-7, with a weak D call TRBD2 (5 bases). The CDR3 covers 15 residues. V shed 1 base and J shed 5 bases, with 15 bases lying between them. Germline V gene data show CDR1 as LGHNA and CDR2 as YSLEER. Here the CDR3 reads CASSQGRGVPDEQYF. CDR3 DNA sequence: TGCGCCAGCAGCCAAGGACGGGGAGTTCCGGACGAGCAGTACTTC.

In its sample, this clonotype was seen many times. The chain recombines TRBV19 with TRBJ2-7; 9 bases agree with TRBD1. V shed 5 bases and J 5 bases; nucleotides not matched to a gene: 13. Germline lookup yields CDR1 LNHDA and CDR2 SQIVND (reference sequence). The CDR3 spans 16 residues. The CDR3 sequence is CASSVPGQGLRDEQYF. The CDR3 region has the DNA TGTGCCAGTAGTGTACCGGGACAGGGTCTAAGAGACGAGCAGTACTTC.

This clonotype has a handful of counts. This chain connects TRBV12-3 or TRBV12-4 to TRBJ2-1; 12 positions agree with TRBD2. The ends lost 6 bases at V and 8 bases at J; junction bases unmatched: 5. There are 14 residues in the CDR3. The CDR3 DNA reads as TGTGCCAGCAGACCGGGACTAGCGGGCTATGAGCAGTTCTTC. Translation: CASRPGLAGYEQFF.

The gene calls are TRBV7-2 and TRBJ2-7; D is possibly TRBD2 (5 bases). CDR1 and CDR2 from the germline V gene are SGHTA and FQGNSA. V was pared by 5 bases and J by 2 bases, with 13 bases between. This CDR3 has 14 amino acids. Here the CDR3 reads CASSPSRAAYEQYF. CDR3 sequence (DNA): TGTGCCAGCAGCCCCTCGAGGGCAGCCTACGAGCAGTACTTC.

This clonotype has only a few counts. The rearrangement uses TRBV24-1 and TRBJ2-7, with D hard to call. This CDR3 spans 13 amino acids. Germline loops: CDR1 KGHDR, CDR2 SFDVKD. Trimming shortened V by 5 bases and J by 5 bases, and 12 bases separated the two germline ends. The CDR3 loop is CATSATAGNEQYF. For the CDR3, the DNA is TGTGCCACCAGTGCAACAGCAGGTAACGAGCAGTACTTC.

This clonotype was detected ten times or more. This sequence joins TRBV19 and TRBJ1-6; 8 bases are shared with TRBD1. After removal of 6 bases from V and 7 bases from J, the junction contained 5 bases not matched to a gene. The CDR3 totals 14 residues. Germline CDR1 is LNHDA and CDR2 is SQIVND (reference sequence). CDR3 in DNA: TGTGCCAGTAGGACCGGGACAGGCAATTCACCCCTCCACTTT. Translation gives CASRTGTGNSPLHF.

The chain is built from TRBV12-3 or TRBV12-4 and TRBJ1-3; D is undetermined. V dropped 3 bases and J dropped 0 bases, with 6 bases sitting between them. This CDR3 has 14 residues. CDR3 region: CASSLDGSGNTIYF. CDR3 nucleotide sequence: TGTGCCAGCAGTTTGGACGGCTCTGGAAACACCATATATTTT.

This clonotype showed up many times. V usage is TRBV20-1 and J usage is TRBJ2-1, with 8 nucleotides matching TRBD1. With 6 bases clipped from V and 8 bases from J, the junction kept 15 bases outside the gene matches. The CDR3 loop spans 15 amino acids. Germline V gene lookup returns CDR1 DFQATT and CDR2 SNEGSKA (reference sequence). CDR3 nucleotides: TGCAGTGCCCAGGGAGGCAGGGGGCTTTCGGATGAGCAGTTCTTC. Translation gives CSAQGGRGLSDEQFF.

J is TRBJ1-2 and V is TRBV29-1, with 7 bases fitting TRBD1. V shed 7 bases, J shed 7 bases, and the junction held 18 bases outside the gene matches. The germline gives CDR1 SQVTM, CDR2 ANQGSEA. This CDR3 contains 15 residues. DNA of the CDR3: TGCAGCGGAGGGAATGGACAGGACTCATATGGTGGCTACACCTTC. It codes for CSGGNGQDSYGGYTF. The full variable domain, rest sourced from reference TRBV29-1 and TRBJ1-2, is SAVISQKPSRDICQRGTSLTIQCQVDSQVTMMFWYRQQPGQSLTLIATANQGSEATYESGFVIDKFPISRPNLTFSTLTVSNMSPEDSSIYLCSGGNGQDSYGGYTFGSGTRLTVV.

In this sample, this clonotype turned up many times. The rearrangement joins TRBV20-1 to TRBJ2-7; maybe TRBD2 (5 bases). The germline gives CDR1 DFQATT, CDR2 SNEGSKA (reference sequence). The CDR3 has 14 residues. Trimming took 3 bases from V and 0 from J, leaving 12 bases between them. DNA for the CDR3: TGCAGTGCTAGCGTCGCGGGCAGCTCCTACGAGCAGTACTTC. This sequence encodes CSASVAGSSYEQYF.

This clonotype was seen a handful of times. The V call is TRBV25-1, the J call TRBJ2-7, with 9 bases identical to TRBD2. V dropped 8 bases and J dropped 5; count of bases not matched to a gene: 16. CDR3 length: 16 residues. CDR1 and CDR2 from the germline V gene are MGHDK and SYGVNS. CDR3 region: CASPPLGLAGPHEQYF. Here the CDR3 DNA reads TGTGCCAGCCCCCCTCTCGGGCTAGCGGGACCTCACGAGCAGTACTTC.

V and J are TRBV3-1 and TRBJ1-2; no clear D gene. Looked up from germline, CDR1 is LGHDT and CDR2 is YNNKEL (reference sequence). Trimming left V 2 bases short and J 4 bases short, with 11 bases between. The CDR3 spans 14 residues. Written as DNA, the CDR3 is TGTGCCAGCAGCCAACCCGGGATGGGCTATGGCTACACCTTC. Amino acids: CASSQPGMGYGYTF.

This clonotype has ten or more counts. The chain is built from TRBV6-2 or TRBV6-3 and TRBJ2-1; 14 nucleotides align to TRBD2. V trimming: 7 bases; J trimming: 6 bases; junction bases outside the gene matches: 2. CDR1 MNHEY and CDR2 SVGEGT come from the germline V gene. CDR3 size: 14 residues. The CDR3 DNA sequence: TGTGCCAGCACCGGGACTAGCGGGAGCAATGAGCAGTTCTTC. Translation gives CASTGTSGSNEQFF.

There are many counts of this clonotype. The chain has TRBV29-1 and TRBJ1-4; no definite D call. CDR3 length equals 11 residues. The ends were cut back, 2 bases at V and 5 bases at J, with 3 bases in the middle. Per the germline V gene, CDR1 is SQVTM and CDR2 is ANQGSEA. The CDR3 loop is CSVERNEKLFF. CDR3 DNA: TGCAGCGTTGAACGGAATGAAAAACTGTTTTTT.

The chain joins TRBV15 to TRBJ1-1; 7 bases fit TRBD1. Germline CDR1 reads LNHNV; CDR2 reads YYDKDF (reference sequence). The CDR3 runs 14 residues. The V gene end was trimmed by 9 bases and the J gene end by 3 bases; junction bases not matched to a gene: 10. The CDR3 protein is CATGNRGGDTEAFF. The CDR3 nucleotides are TGTGCCACAGGGAACAGGGGAGGGGACACTGAAGCTTTCTTT.

This clonotype came up many times. V gene TRBV20-1 combines with J gene TRBJ2-5; 10 positions agree with TRBD2. V lost 1 base, J lost 5 bases, and 7 bases stayed unmatched. Germline CDR1 DFQATT, CDR2 SNEGSKA (reference sequence). CDR3 length: 15 residues. The CDR3 DNA sequence: TGCAGTGCTAGAGTCCTAGCGGGAGATTTGGAGACCCAGTACTTC. It yields the protein CSARVLAGDLETQYF.

This clonotype was seen at least ten times. The gene calls are TRBV29-1 and TRBJ1-2; 11 nucleotides line up with TRBD1. The trim removed 6 bases at V and 4 bases at J, leaving 4 bases unmatched. The CDR3 is 13 residues long. The germline CDR1 and CDR2 sequences are SQVTM and ANQGSEA. CDR3 in DNA: TGCAGCGTCCCCGGGACAGGGGGCTATGGCTACACCTTC. Translated, it gives CSVPGTGGYGYTF.